This T cell receptor beta chain was identified in a study of post-analysis software for immune sequencing data. Study details: Relapsing-remitting, secondary progressive and progressive-relapsing courses of multiple sclerosis were included. Study findings and constraints: Five or six TRBV segments were more frequent in patients than controls; TRBV5-6, TRBV5-1 and TRBV20-1 belonged to this group. When the samples were clustered directly with F measure, those that had been prepared in the same batch showed strong co-clustering. Controls significantly exceeded multiple sclerosis patients in normalized Chao1 diversity.

The CDR3 length is 14 residues. The V end lost 3 bases, the J end lost 4 bases, and 12 bases lay between the germline ends. CDR1 is MGHRA, CDR2 YSYEKL, per germline. Presence of unique molecular identifiers characterized the TCR beta cDNA libraries. A population of about 0.95 to 10 million T cells gave rise to roughly 490,000 cDNA molecules. TCRdb ran MiXCR on the PCR reads and lists one entry per CDR3 protein. The table lists 450,000 to 650,000 distinct CDR3 sequences, 40% to 50% of them singletons. With regard to this clonotype: The antigen remains undetermined.

The sample taken for sequencing was blood. The rearrangement links TRBV4-1 to TRBJ1-2; possibly TRBD1 for D (6 bases). This TCR derives from a girl aged 5-17 years with multiple sclerosis. CDR3 region: CASSHNAGVYGYTF. DNA of the CDR3: TGCGCCAGCAGCCATAATGCAGGGGTCTATGGCTACACCTTC.